This entry lists 31 T cell receptor beta chains sequenced from one sample in a study of T cell responses to AZD1222 COVID-19 vaccine (dated by TCRdb to 2020 to 2022). What the time point label conveys for this sample: baseline before first vaccination. The method was the immunoSEQ multiplex PCR assay. TCRdb took over this immuneACCESS table, retaining in-frame rearrangements with V and J assigned. Such tables are incomplete; in checked studies, under half of the missing clones stem from an unresolved V gene, and the remainder is unexplained. For this sample the table gives around 100,000 clones, of which around 92% were detected only once. Roughly 44% of the sample is held by the ten biggest clonotypes. The source was peripheral blood, collected on day 0 of AZD1222 vaccination. The receptors come from an adult in good health.

The chain recombines TRBV14 with TRBJ1-2; possible D gene TRBD1, 5 bases. Germline values: CDR1 SGHDN, CDR2 FVKESK. Trimming took 4 bases from V and 5 from J, leaving 14 bases between them. The CDR3 spans 14 residues. The CDR3 region is CASSRIGGRYGYTF. DNA for the CDR3: TGTGCCAGCAGCCGGATCGGGGGAAGGTATGGCTACACCTTC.

This chain connects TRBV4-3 to TRBJ2-7; 9 positions agree with TRBD2. J was trimmed by 4 bases and V by 0 bases; bases with no gene match: 7. Looked up from germline, CDR1 is LGHNA and CDR2 is YSLEER. This CDR3 comprises 16 residues. CDR3 region: CASSQDTRLAAYEQYF. In nucleotides, the CDR3 is TGCGCCAGCAGCCAAGATACGCGACTAGCGGCGTACGAGCAGTACTTC.

The chain carries TRBV6-1 and TRBJ1-1; D not certain. CDR3 length: 15 amino acids. The V end lost 1 base, the J end lost 6 bases, and 15 bases lay between the germline ends. Looked up from germline, CDR1 is MNHNS and CDR2 is SASEGT. CDR3 sequence: CASSEVFWGIAEAFF. The CDR3, as DNA: TGTGCCAGCAGTGAAGTTTTTTGGGGAATCGCTGAAGCTTTCTTT.

This clone was found once. The genes are TRBV7-8 and TRBJ2-7; TRBD1 aligns across 9 bases. The CDR3 contains 13 residues. Germline trimming cut 5 bases from V and 13 bases from J; bases unmatched to any gene: 12. CDR1 and CDR2 from the germline V gene are SGHVS and FQNEAQ. The CDR3 nucleotides read TGTGCCAGCAGCCCTGGGACAGGGATCACCATATACTTC. It translates to CASSPGTGITIYF.

The chain employs TRBV6-5 and TRBJ2-7, with 7 bases lining up with TRBD2. The germline gives CDR1 MNHEY, CDR2 SVGAGI. The CDR3 loop spans 14 amino acids. The V and J ends lost 8 bases and 4 bases, in that order; junction bases with no gene match: 11. The CDR3, as DNA: TGTGCCAGCCGGGGGGACGGGGCGTCTTACGAGCAGTACTTC. Its protein product is CASRGDGASYEQYF.

This chain uses TRBV2 with TRBJ1-2; 7 bases are a match to TRBD1. The CDR3 is 13 residues long. CDR1 is SNHLY and CDR2 is FYNNEI in the germline V gene. Germline trimming cut 7 bases from V and 2 bases from J; bases unmatched to any gene: 4. The CDR3 reads CASTQTGNYGYTF. The CDR3 DNA reads TGTGCCAGCACCCAGACAGGGAACTATGGCTACACCTTC.

CDR3 sequence: CASSPRTGVYGYTF. The DNA of the CDR3 is TGTGCCAGCAGTCCACGGACAGGGGTCTATGGCTACACCTTC. The V call is TRBV27, the J call TRBJ1-2; TRBD1 matches at 9 bases. The germline gives CDR1 MNHEY, CDR2 SMNVEV (reference sequence). The CDR3 has 14 residues. After removal of 5 bases from V and 4 bases from J, the junction contained 5 bases not matched to a gene.

This clone was seen a single time. This chain uses TRBV9 with TRBJ2-7; TRBD2 matches 11 bases. Losses at the gene ends were 3 bases for V and 5 bases for J; bases not matched to a gene: 7. The CDR3 sequence is 15 residues long. CDR1 is SGDLS and CDR2 is YYNGEE in the germline V gene. CDR3 DNA sequence: TGTGCCAGCAGCGGTCTACTAGCGGGAGTTCACGAGCAGTACTTC. Encoded protein: CASSGLLAGVHEQYF.

The chain links TRBV10-1 to TRBJ2-1, with unresolved D. Per the germline V gene, CDR1 is WNHNN and CDR2 is SYGVQD (reference sequence). Trimming stripped 11 bases from V and 12 bases from J, with 14 bases between. The CDR3 contains 10 residues. The CDR3 sequence: CALSAFRQFF. In nucleotides, the CDR3 is TGCGCCCTTTCAGCGTTTCGGCAGTTCTTC.

The V gene is TRBV7-8, the J gene TRBJ1-4, with 8 bases identical to TRBD1. The CDR3 covers 14 residues. After removal of 5 bases from V and 6 bases from J, the junction contained 5 bases not matched to a gene. The germline V gene encodes CDR1 SGHVS and CDR2 FQNEAQ. The CDR3 loop reads CASSPTGVDEKLFF. CDR3 nucleotides: TGTGCCAGCAGCCCGACAGGGGTTGATGAAAAACTGTTTTTT.

The rearrangement uses TRBV3-1 (or the pseudogene TRBV3-2) and TRBJ2-1; 9 bases fit TRBD2. This CDR3 has 16 residues. Germline V gene data show CDR1 as LGHDT and CDR2 as YNNKEL (reference sequence). Unmatched junction bases numbered 15, after V lost 6 bases and J lost 9 bases. The CDR3 spells CASSPSGVAGELEQFF. The CDR3 nucleotides read TGTGCCAGCAGTCCATCCGGAGTAGCGGGAGAGCTTGAGCAGTTCTTC.

The CDR3, as DNA: TGTGCCAGCAGAGATAGCGGAGGATCCTACAATGAGCAGTTCTTC. Translating gives CASRDSGGSYNEQFF. The rearrangement joins TRBV6-1 to TRBJ2-1, with D possibly TRBD2 on 6 matching bases. V lost 6 bases and J 1 base, leaving 13 bases between the germline ends. Per the germline V gene, CDR1 is MNHNS and CDR2 is SASEGT. This CDR3 has 15 residues.

The genes are TRBV19 and TRBJ1-1; D is ambiguous. V was shortened by 7 bases and J by 1 base, with 13 bases between the two germline ends. This CDR3 region has 14 residues. Germline V gene sequence: CDR1 LNHDA, CDR2 SQIVND (reference sequence). The CDR3 nucleotides are TGTGCCAGTACCCCCCCGAACCCGAACACTGAAGCTTTCTTT. As protein: CASTPPNPNTEAFF. Variable domain in full (rest from reference TRBV19 and TRBJ1-1): DGGITQSPKYLFRKEGQNVTLSCEQNLNHDAMYWYRQDPGQGLRLIYYSQIVNDFQKGDIAEGYSVSREKKESFPLTVTSAQKNPTAFYLCASTPPNPNTEAFFGQGTRLTVV.

The gene calls are TRBV5-1 and TRBJ2-5; D unclear. Trimming took off 1 base at V and 2 bases at J, with 15 bases between the two ends. The CDR3 consists of 16 residues. Germline CDR1 reads SGHRS; CDR2 reads YFSETQ. The CDR3 sequence: CASSLYGQAPQETQYF. The DNA for the CDR3 is TGCGCCAGCAGCTTGTATGGGCAGGCCCCTCAAGAGACCCAGTACTTC.

V and J are TRBV18 and TRBJ1-1, with 8 bases lining up with TRBD1. Germline CDR1 reads KGHSH; CDR2 reads LQKENI. There are 17 residues in the CDR3. Losses at the gene ends were 0 bases for V and 0 bases for J; bases not matched to a gene: 6. The CDR3 nucleotides are TGTGCCAGCTCACCACCGCGGTCAGGGGGCATGAACACTGAAGCTTTCTTT. Its protein is CASSPPRSGGMNTEAFF.

The chain has TRBV15 and TRBJ2-3, with 9 bases lining up with TRBD2. V lost 5 bases to trimming and J lost 10 bases; unmatched junction nucleotides: 25. This CDR3 contains 19 residues. The germline gives CDR1 LNHNV, CDR2 YYDKDF (reference sequence). The CDR3: CATSPAWGLPRGLAGAQYF. For the CDR3, the DNA is TGTGCCACCAGCCCAGCATGGGGCCTACCGCGGGGCTTAGCGGGAGCGCAGTATTTT.

The chain is built from TRBV10-1 and TRBJ2-7, with D tentatively TRBD2 (6 bases). The CDR3 runs to 15 residues. Deletions cut 8 bases from V and 2 bases from J, with 19 bases between. Germline V gene sequence: CDR1 WNHNN, CDR2 SYGVQD (reference sequence). In DNA, the CDR3 is TGCGCCAGCTCCCAAGGAGGGACCGGAGCCTACGAGCAGTACTTC. The encoded protein is CASSQGGTGAYEQYF.

This chain connects TRBV4-2 to TRBJ1-1, with D possibly matching TRBD1 (5 bases). CDR1 LGHNA and CDR2 YNFKEQ come from the germline V gene. This CDR3 region has 15 residues. V shed 1 base and J shed 4 bases, with 13 bases lying between them. CDR3 loop: CASSQGPGEATEAFF. CDR3 nucleotides: TGTGCCAGCAGCCAAGGTCCGGGGGAGGCCACTGAAGCTTTCTTT.

The V and J genes are TRBV4-3 and TRBJ1-6, with D hard to call. Trimming took 0 bases from V and 9 from J, leaving 12 bases between them. CDR1 and CDR2 (germline): LGHNA, YSLEER. The CDR3 spans 15 residues. The CDR3 here is CASSQDAVNVSPLHF. The CDR3 nucleotides are TGCGCCAGCAGCCAAGATGCAGTAAACGTTTCACCCCTCCACTTT.

The CDR3 DNA sequence: TGTGCCAGCAGCCCATTCGTGGGGTCCCCCATCTACGAGCAGTACTTC. Encoded protein: CASSPFVGSPIYEQYF. This chain connects TRBV9 to TRBJ2-7; D uncertain. The V end was cut by 4 bases, the J end by 3 bases, with 20 bases between. The CDR3 contains 16 residues. Germline loops: CDR1 SGDLS, CDR2 YYNGEE.

J is TRBJ2-7 and V is TRBV30; either TRBD1 or TRBD2 may fit D (5 bases each). The ends were cut back, 0 bases at V and 6 bases at J, with 12 bases in the middle. CDR3 length: 13 residues. Germline CDR1 reads GTSNPN; CDR2 reads SVGIG (reference sequence). The CDR3 DNA reads TGTGCCTGGAGTGTAGGGTGGGGGTTCGAGCAGTACTTC. Protein: CAWSVGWGFEQYF.

The V call is TRBV7-9, the J call TRBJ2-1; 7 nucleotides align to TRBD2. Trimming cost V 2 bases and J 8 bases; bases outside gene matches: 12. Germline V gene lookup returns CDR1 SEHNR and CDR2 FQNEAQ (reference sequence). This CDR3 is built from 16 residues. CDR3 nucleotides: TGTGCCAGCAGCTTAAGGGGTGGGAGGGCCCTCGATGAGCAGTTCTTC. It is translated as CASSLRGGRALDEQFF. The full variable domain, its missing parts supplied by reference TRBV7-9 and TRBJ2-1, is DTGVSQNPRHKITKRGQNVTFRCDPISEHNRLYWYRQTLGQGPEFLTYFQNEAQLEKSRLLSDRFSAERPKGSFSTLEIQRTEQGDSAMYLCASSLRGGRALDEQFFGPGTRLTVL.

The gene calls are TRBV5-1 and TRBJ2-1; D may be TRBD1 or TRBD2 (5 bases each). The CDR3 is 17 residues long. Deletions cut 4 bases from V and 5 bases from J, with 22 bases between. Per germline, CDR1 SGHRS and CDR2 YFSETQ. CDR3 sequence: CASSQLRGTLEDNEQFF. Written as DNA, the CDR3 is TGCGCCAGCAGCCAACTAAGAGGGACGCTAGAGGACAATGAGCAGTTCTTC.

The rearrangement uses TRBV3-1 (or the pseudogene TRBV3-2) and TRBJ2-7; weak D call: TRBD2 (5 bases). This CDR3 comprises 12 residues. The V gene lost 0 bases and the J gene lost 6 bases, with 6 bases spanning the gap. Germline V gene data show CDR1 as LGHDT and CDR2 as YNNKEL (reference sequence). In DNA form, the CDR3 reads TGTGCCAGCAGCCAAGAGAGCGGCGAGCAGTACTTC. Protein sequence: CASSQESGEQYF.

The chain links TRBV3-1 (or the pseudogene TRBV3-2) to TRBJ1-5, with D unresolved. Trimming shortened V by 2 bases and J by 2 bases, and 10 bases separated the two germline ends. This CDR3 comprises 15 residues. Germline V gene lookup returns CDR1 LGHDT and CDR2 YNNKEL (reference sequence). CDR3 coding DNA: TGTGCCAGCAGCCAACGTGTGGGAGGCAATCAGCCCCAGCATTTT. Residues: CASSQRVGGNQPQHF.

This clone occurred once. J is TRBJ1-1 and V is TRBV29-1; no reliable D call. Trimming removed 6 bases from V and 1 base from J, with 12 bases in between. This CDR3 contains 13 residues. Germline loops: CDR1 SQVTM, CDR2 ANQGSEA. The CDR3 protein is CSVLGTQNTEAFF. CDR3 in DNA: TGCAGCGTCTTGGGCACCCAGAACACTGAAGCTTTCTTT.

The chain employs TRBV3-1 (or the pseudogene TRBV3-2) and TRBJ2-7; 9 bases agree with TRBD1. CDR3 length equals 16 residues. Germline lookup yields CDR1 LGHDT and CDR2 YNNKEL (reference sequence). J lost 3 bases, V lost 4 bases, and 10 bases had no gene match. CDR3 bases: TGTGCCAGCAGCCCAGACAGGGGGTTGATCGGCTACGAGCAGTACTTC. This gives the protein CASSPDRGLIGYEQYF.

The chain joins TRBV28 to TRBJ2-4, with D unclear. V lost 5 bases and J 5 bases, leaving 10 bases between the germline ends. The germline gives CDR1 MDHEN, CDR2 SYDVKM. The CDR3 length is 13 residues. CDR3 loop: CASSLAIQNIQYF. For the CDR3, the DNA is TGTGCCAGCAGTCTCGCCATCCAAAACATTCAGTACTTC.

Many counts were recorded for this clone. This chain uses TRBV2 with TRBJ1-2, with TRBD1 identical over 9 bases. V gave up 7 bases and J gave up 2 bases; unmatched junction bases: 2. CDR1 SNHLY and CDR2 FYNNEI come from the germline V gene. CDR3 length: 13 residues. The CDR3 is CASNTGGNYGYTF. In DNA, the CDR3 is TGTGCCAGCAATACAGGGGGCAACTATGGCTACACCTTC.

The CDR3 sequence is CATSGSGHKGNEQFF. CDR3 nucleotides: TGTGCCACCAGTGGGTCGGGGCACAAGGGGAATGAGCAGTTCTTC. The V call is TRBV24-1, the J call TRBJ2-1, with D perhaps matching TRBD1 or TRBD2 (5 bases each). The CDR3 runs 15 residues. V lost 5 bases and J 7 bases, leaving 17 bases between the germline ends. Germline values: CDR1 KGHDR, CDR2 SFDVKD.

V gene TRBV7-2 combines with J gene TRBJ1-1; weak D call: TRBD1 (5 bases). V was trimmed by 3 bases and J by 0 bases, leaving 8 bases between them. Germline CDR1 and CDR2: SGHTA and FQGNSA. There are 14 residues in the CDR3. The CDR3 spells CASSFRGMNTEAFF. The CDR3 DNA reads as TGTGCCAGCAGCTTTAGGGGCATGAACACTGAAGCTTTCTTT.